This TCR beta chain was captured by sequencing in a study of blood T cell repertoires in COVID-19. In the authors' methods: Researchers report that nucleated cell counts were estimated from reference gene primer amplification. The data were produced by immunoSEQ multiplex PCR, yet TCRdb's version contains in-frame clones alone and is incomplete. V and J calls and clone size follow that table, whereas D and trimming were derived from the DNA. The table has approximately 270,000 clones, around nine tenths seen once. In this sample, this clone turned up once. The germline gives CDR1 SGDLS, CDR2 YYNGEE. Germline trimming cut 3 bases from V and 7 bases from J; bases unmatched to any gene: 11. CDR3 length: 15 residues.

Sequenced input: peripheral blood. This TCR was sampled from a man between 25 and 39 years old with acute or convalescent COVID-19. The genes are TRBV9 and TRBJ2-7; 9 nucleotides match TRBD1. CDR3 residues: CASSADGTGRGEQYF. The CDR3 nucleotides are TGTGCCAGCAGCGCGGACGGGACAGGGCGTGGGGAGCAGTACTTC.